This T cell receptor beta chain originates from a study of T cell repertoires in ileal Crohn's disease. Study-wide results and caveats: Compared with non-smokers, active smokers at surgery showed more clonal expansions. Sorted CD8 T cells held more high-frequency clones than CD4.

Using immunoSEQ multiplex PCR, the repertoire was profiled, and TCRdb retains in-frame clones only, with some absent. The data hold about 8,400 clones, with 80% observed a single time. As for this clone: What it binds is unknown.

Looked up from germline, CDR1 is MNHEY and CDR2 is SVGAGI. V gave up 6 bases and J gave up 7 bases; unmatched junction bases: 6. The CDR3 has 14 residues. V usage is TRBV6-5 and J usage is TRBJ1-5; 10 bases are a match to TRBD1. Sequencing was done on a sample of ileal tissue. This TCR was sampled from an adult with Crohn's disease. CDR3 loop: CASRRQGAGQPQHF. The CDR3 DNA follows: TGTGCCAGCAGGAGACAGGGGGCAGGGCAGCCCCAGCATTTT.